The clone carrying this TCR beta chain was seen more than once but under ten times. Its antigen is still unknown. These data belong to a study of CD8+ T cells in alopecia areata. Background on the study: Severity was scored as percentage of affected scalp area in treated patients. Study results and limitations: On tofacitinib, scalp and blood still held many of the expanded lesional clones.

Germline-derived CDR1 and CDR2 are GTSNPN and SVGIG (reference sequence). The CDR3 contains 13 residues. V was pared by 2 bases and J by 5 bases, with 10 bases between. Regarding treatment: oral pan-JAK inhibitor, 5-10 mg twice daily. As the sequencing template, cDNA was produced by extracting RNA and reverse transcribing it. TCRdb keeps only in-frame clones here, not all; method: immunoSEQ multiplex PCR. This table holds approximately 220,000 clones, 35% to 45% found once. The chain joins TRBV30 to TRBJ1-5, with D tentatively TRBD1 (5 bases). This receptor was identified in a human donor with alopecia areata. The material was CD4+ T cells sorted from blood, obtained at approximately week 30, from a patient treated with tofacitinib. Here the CDR3 DNA reads TGTGCCTGGAGTTCTCAGGGAGATCAGCCCCAGCATTTT. The encoded protein is CAWSSQGDQPQHF.